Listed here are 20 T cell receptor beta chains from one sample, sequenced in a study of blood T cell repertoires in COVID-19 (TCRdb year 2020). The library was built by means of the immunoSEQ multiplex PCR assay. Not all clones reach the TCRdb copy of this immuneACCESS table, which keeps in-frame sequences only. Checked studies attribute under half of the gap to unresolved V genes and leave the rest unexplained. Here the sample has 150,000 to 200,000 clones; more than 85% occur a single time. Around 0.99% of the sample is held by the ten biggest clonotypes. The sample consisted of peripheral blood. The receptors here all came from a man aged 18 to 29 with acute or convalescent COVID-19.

The CDR3 nucleotides are TGCGCCAGCAGCCAAGATGAAGTAGCGGTTTATAGCAATCAGCCCCAGCATTTT. This gives the protein CASSQDEVAVYSNQPQHF. The chain combines TRBV4-1 with TRBJ1-5; D gene unclear. Germline V gives CDR1 MGHRA, CDR2 YSYEKL. The CDR3 covers 18 residues. The germline V and J ends were trimmed by 0 bases and 0 bases, with 15 bases remaining between them.

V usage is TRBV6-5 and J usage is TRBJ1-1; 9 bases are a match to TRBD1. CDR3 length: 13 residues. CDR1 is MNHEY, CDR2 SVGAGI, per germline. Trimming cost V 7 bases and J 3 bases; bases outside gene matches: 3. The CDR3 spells CASTRQGDTEAFF. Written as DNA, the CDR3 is TGTGCCAGCACCCGACAGGGGGACACTGAAGCTTTCTTT.

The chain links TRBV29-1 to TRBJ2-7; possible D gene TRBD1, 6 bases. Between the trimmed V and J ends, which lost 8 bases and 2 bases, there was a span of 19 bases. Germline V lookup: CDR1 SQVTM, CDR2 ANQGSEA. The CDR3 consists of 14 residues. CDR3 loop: CSPSGGQQTYEQYV. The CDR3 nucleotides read TGCAGCCCATCCGGAGGACAGCAGACCTACGAGCAGTACGTC.

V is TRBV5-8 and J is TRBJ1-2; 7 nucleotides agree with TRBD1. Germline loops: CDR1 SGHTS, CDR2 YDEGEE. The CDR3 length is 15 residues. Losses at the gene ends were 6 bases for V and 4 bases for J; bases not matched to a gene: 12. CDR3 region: CASTISDRDGYGYTF. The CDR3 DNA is TGTGCCAGCACCATCTCCGACAGGGATGGCTATGGCTACACCTTC.

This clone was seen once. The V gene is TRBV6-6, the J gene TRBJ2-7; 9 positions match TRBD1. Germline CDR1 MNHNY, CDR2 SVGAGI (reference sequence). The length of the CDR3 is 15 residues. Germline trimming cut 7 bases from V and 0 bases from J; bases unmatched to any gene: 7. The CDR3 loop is CASKKGTGNSYEQYV. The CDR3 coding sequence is TGTGCCAGCAAGAAGGGGACAGGGAACTCCTACGAGCAGTACGTC.

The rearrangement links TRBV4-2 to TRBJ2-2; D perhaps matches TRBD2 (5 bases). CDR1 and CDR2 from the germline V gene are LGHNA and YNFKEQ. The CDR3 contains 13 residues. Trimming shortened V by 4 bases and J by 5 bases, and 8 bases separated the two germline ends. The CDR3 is CASSRGLTGELFF. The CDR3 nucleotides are TGTGCCAGCAGCCGAGGACTTACCGGGGAGCTGTTTTTT.

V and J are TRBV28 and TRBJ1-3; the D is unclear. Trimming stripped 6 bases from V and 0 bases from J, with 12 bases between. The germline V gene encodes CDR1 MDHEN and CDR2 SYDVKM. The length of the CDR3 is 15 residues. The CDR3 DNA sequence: TGTGCCAGCAGAAGCGGACGGAACTCTGGAAACACCATATATTTT. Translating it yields CASRSGRNSGNTIYF.

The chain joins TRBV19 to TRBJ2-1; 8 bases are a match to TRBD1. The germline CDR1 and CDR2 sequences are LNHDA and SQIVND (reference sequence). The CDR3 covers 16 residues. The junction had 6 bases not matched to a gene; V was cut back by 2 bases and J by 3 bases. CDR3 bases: TGTGCCAGTAGTATACAGGGGGCTGTTTTCTACAATGAGCAGTTCTTC. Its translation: CASSIQGAVFYNEQFF.

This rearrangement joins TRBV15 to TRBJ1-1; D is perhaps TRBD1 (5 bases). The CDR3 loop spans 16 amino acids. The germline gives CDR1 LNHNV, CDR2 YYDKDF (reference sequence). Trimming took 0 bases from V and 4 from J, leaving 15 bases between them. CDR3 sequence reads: CATSRDGSGVVTEAFF. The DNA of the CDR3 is TGTGCCACCAGCAGAGACGGTTCGGGGGTCGTCACTGAAGCTTTCTTT.

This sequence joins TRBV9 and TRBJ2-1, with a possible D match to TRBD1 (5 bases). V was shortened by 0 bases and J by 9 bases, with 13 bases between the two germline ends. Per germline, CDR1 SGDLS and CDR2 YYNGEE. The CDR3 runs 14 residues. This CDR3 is CASSVAGIGSEQFF. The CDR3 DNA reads TGTGCCAGCAGCGTAGCAGGGATTGGATCTGAGCAGTTCTTC.

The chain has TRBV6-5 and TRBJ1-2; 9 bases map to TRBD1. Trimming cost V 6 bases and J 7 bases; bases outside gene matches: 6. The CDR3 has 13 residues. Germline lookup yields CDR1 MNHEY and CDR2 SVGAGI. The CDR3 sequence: CASSSGQGRGYTF. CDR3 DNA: TGTGCCAGCAGCTCGGGACAGGGTCGTGGCTACACCTTC.

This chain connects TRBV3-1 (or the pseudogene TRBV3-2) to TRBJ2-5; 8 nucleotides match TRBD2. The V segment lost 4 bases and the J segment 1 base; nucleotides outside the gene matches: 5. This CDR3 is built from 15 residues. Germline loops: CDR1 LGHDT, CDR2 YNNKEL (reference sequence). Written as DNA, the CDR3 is TGTGCCAGCAGCCCCCTTCGGGGGGGCCAAGAGACCCAGTACTTC. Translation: CASSPLRGGQETQYF.

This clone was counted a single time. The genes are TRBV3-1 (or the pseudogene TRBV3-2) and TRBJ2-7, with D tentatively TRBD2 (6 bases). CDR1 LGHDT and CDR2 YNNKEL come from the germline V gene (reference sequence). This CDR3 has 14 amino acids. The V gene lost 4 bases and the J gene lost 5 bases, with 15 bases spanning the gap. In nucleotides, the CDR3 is TGTGCCAGCAGCCCTAGCCGGGGACTCGACGAGCAGTACTTC. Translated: CASSPSRGLDEQYF.

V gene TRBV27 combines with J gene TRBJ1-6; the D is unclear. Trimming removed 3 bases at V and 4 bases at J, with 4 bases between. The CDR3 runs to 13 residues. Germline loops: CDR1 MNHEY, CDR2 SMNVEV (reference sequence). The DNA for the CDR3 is TGTGCCAGCAGTTTGCAGTATAATTCACCCCTCCACTTT. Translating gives CASSLQYNSPLHF.

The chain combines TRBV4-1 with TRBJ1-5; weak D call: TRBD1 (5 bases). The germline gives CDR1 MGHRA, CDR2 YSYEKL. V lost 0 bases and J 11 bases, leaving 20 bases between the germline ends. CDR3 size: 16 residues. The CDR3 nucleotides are TGCGCCAGCAGCCAAGATCGGGGACTGGAGGATCGAGCCCAGCATTTT. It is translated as CASSQDRGLEDRAQHF.

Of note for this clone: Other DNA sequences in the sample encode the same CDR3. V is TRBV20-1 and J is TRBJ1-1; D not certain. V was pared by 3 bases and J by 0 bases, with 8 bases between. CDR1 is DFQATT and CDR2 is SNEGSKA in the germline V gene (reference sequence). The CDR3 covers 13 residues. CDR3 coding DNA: TGCAGTGCTAGTCAGGATATGAACACTGAAGCTTTCTTT. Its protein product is CSASQDMNTEAFF.

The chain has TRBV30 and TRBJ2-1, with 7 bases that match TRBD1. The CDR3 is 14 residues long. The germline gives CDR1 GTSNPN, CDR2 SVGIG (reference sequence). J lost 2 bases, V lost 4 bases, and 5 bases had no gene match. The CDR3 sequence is CAWKRQGAYNEQFF. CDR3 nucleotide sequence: TGTGCCTGGAAACGACAGGGTGCCTACAATGAGCAGTTCTTC.

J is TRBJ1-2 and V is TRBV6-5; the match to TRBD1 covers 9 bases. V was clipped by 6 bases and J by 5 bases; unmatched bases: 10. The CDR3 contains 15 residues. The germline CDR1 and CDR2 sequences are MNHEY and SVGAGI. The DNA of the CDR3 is TGTGCCAGCAGACCTCCCCGTGGGACAGGGTATGGCTACACCTTC. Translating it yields CASRPPRGTGYGYTF.

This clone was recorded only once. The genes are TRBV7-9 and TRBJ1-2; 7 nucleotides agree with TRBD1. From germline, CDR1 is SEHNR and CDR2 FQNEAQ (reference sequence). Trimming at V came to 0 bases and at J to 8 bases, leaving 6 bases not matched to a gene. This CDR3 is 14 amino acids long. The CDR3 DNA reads TGTGCCAGCAGCTTAGCAGGGGGCTCGACCGGCTACACCTTC. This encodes CASSLAGGSTGYTF.

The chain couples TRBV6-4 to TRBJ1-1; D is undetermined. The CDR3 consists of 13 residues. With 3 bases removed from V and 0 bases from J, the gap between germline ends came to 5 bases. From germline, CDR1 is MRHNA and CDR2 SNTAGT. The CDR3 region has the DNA TGTGCCAGCAGTGAAGAGCTGAACACTGAAGCTTTCTTT. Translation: CASSEELNTEAFF.